The entry below gives a single T cell receptor beta chain sequence along with its context. The CDR3 sequence is 16 residues long. In germline, CDR1 is SGHAT, CDR2 FQNNGV. The ends lost 5 bases at V and 1 base at J; junction bases unmatched: 8. Primers for the PCR totalled 60 Vbeta and 13 Jbeta. In the original workflow: Per a later analysis, the number of unique TCR beta chains was some 80 million, of which 9 million to 14 million were shared. TCRdb keeps only in-frame clones here, not all; method: immunoSEQ multiplex PCR. The V and J calls and clone size were taken over from that table, and D and trimming were inferred from the DNA. The clone table shows under 95,000 clones, with the ten largest holding 3% to 4%. The record originates from a study of cytomegalovirus exposure and HLA in healthy donors. Study as a whole: Unique TCRs numbering roughly 85 million, obtained from HLA-typed donors, made up an early data release.

Input material: PBMCs. The rearrangement uses TRBV11-2 and TRBJ1-2, with 9 bases lining up with TRBD1. This TCR was recovered from a man between 18 and 29 years old in good health and CMV-seropositive. CDR3 nucleotides: TGTGCCAGCAGCGCGCCGGGACAGGGATTTAACTATGGCTACACCTTC. Translation gives CASSAPGQGFNYGYTF.